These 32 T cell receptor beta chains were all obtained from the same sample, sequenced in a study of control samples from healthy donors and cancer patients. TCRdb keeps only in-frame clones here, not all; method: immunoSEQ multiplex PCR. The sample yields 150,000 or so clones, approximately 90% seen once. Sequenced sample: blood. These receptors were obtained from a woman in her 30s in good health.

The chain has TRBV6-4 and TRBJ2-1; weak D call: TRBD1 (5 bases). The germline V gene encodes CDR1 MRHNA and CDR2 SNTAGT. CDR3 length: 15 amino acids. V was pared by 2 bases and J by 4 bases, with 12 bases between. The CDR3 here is CASSDGATTYNEQFF. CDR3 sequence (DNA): TGTGCCAGCAGTGACGGGGCGACCACTTACAATGAGCAGTTCTTC.

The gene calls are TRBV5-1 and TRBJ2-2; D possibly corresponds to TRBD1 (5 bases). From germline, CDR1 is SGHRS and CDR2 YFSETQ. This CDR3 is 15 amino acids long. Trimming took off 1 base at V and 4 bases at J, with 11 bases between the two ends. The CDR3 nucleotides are TGCGCCAGCAGCTTGTCTCGCGACAGCACCGGGGAGCTGTTTTTT. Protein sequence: CASSLSRDSTGELFF.

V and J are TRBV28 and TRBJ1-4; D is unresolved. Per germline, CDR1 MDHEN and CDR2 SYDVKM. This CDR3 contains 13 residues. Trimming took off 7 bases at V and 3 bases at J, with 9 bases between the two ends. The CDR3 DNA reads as TGTGCCAGCAATCAGACACCTAATGAAAAACTGTTTTTT. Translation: CASNQTPNEKLFF. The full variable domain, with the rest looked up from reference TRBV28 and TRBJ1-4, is DVKVTQSSRYLVKRTGEKVFLECVQDMDHENMFWYRQDPGLGLRLIYFSYDVKMKEKGDIPEGYSVSREKKERFSLILESASTNQTSMYLCASNQTPNEKLFFGSGTQLSVL.

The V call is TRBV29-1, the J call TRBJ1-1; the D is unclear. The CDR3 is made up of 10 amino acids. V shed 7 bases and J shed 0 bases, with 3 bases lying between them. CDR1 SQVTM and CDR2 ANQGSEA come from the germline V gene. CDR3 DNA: TGCAGCGCTTTGAACACTGAAGCTTTCTTT. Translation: CSALNTEAFF.

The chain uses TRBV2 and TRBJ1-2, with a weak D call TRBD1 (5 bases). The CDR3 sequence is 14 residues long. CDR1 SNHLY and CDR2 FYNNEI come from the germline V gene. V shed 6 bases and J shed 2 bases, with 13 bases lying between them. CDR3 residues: CASSHSPGNYGYTF. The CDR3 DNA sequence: TGTGCCAGCAGCCACTCGCCAGGGAACTATGGCTACACCTTC.

CDR3 protein: CASSARTASYGYTF. CDR3 DNA sequence: TGTGCCAGCAGCGCCCGAACCGCCTCCTATGGCTACACCTTC. The chain couples TRBV9 to TRBJ1-2; the D is unclear. The CDR3 spans 14 residues. Germline CDR1 is SGDLS and CDR2 is YYNGEE. Deletions cut 3 bases from V and 4 bases from J, with 13 bases between.

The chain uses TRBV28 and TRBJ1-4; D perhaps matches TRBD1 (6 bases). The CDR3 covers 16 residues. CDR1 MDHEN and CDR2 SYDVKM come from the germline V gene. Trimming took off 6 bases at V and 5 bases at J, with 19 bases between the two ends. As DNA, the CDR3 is TGTGCCAGCAGAGCAGCCTTAGGGGGGCTCAATGAAAAACTGTTTTTT. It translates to CASRAALGGLNEKLFF.

The CDR3 region has the DNA TGTGCCAGCAGAACCATGAATGATCAGCCCCAGCATTTT. Residues: CASRTMNDQPQHF. V gene TRBV6-5 combines with J gene TRBJ1-5; no firm D call. Trimming took off 6 bases at V and 5 bases at J, with 11 bases between the two ends. The CDR3 loop spans 13 amino acids. Germline values: CDR1 MNHEY, CDR2 SVGAGI.

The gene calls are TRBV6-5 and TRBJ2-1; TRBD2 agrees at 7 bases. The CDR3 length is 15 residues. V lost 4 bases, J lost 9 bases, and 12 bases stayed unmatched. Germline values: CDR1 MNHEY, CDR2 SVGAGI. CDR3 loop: CASSSLGGGPSEQFF. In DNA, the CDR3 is TGTGCCAGCAGTTCCCTCGGGGGAGGGCCATCTGAGCAGTTCTTC.

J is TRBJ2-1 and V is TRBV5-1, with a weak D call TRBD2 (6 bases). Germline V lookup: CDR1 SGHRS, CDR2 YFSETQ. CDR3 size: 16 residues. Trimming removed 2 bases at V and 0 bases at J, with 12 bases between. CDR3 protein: CASSFLALGSYNEQFF. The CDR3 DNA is TGCGCCAGCAGCTTCCTAGCGTTAGGCTCCTACAATGAGCAGTTCTTC.

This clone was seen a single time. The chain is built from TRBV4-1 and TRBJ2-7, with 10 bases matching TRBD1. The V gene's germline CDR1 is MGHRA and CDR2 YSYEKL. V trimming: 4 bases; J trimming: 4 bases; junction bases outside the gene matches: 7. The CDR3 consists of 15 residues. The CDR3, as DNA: TGCGCCAGCAGCCCCCGGGACAGGGGCCCGTACGAGCAGTACTTC. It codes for CASSPRDRGPYEQYF.

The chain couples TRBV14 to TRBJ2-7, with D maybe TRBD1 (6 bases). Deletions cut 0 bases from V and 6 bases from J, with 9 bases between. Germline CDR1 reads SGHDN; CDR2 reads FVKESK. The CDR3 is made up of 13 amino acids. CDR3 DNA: TGTGCCAGCAGCCAAGATTTCAGGGGCGAGCAGTACTTC. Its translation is CASSQDFRGEQYF.

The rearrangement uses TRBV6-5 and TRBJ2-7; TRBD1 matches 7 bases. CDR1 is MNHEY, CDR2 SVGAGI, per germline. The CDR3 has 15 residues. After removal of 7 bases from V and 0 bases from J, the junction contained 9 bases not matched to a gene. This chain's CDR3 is CASTLNRDSSYEQYF. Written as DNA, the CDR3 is TGTGCCAGCACTCTAAACCGGGACAGCTCCTACGAGCAGTACTTC.

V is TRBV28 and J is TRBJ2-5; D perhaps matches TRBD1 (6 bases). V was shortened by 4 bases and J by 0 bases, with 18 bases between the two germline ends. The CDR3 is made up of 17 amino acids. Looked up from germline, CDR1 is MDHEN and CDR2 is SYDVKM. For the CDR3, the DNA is TGTGCCAGCAGTTCTACCGCGACAGGCGTCTACCAAGAGACCCAGTACTTC. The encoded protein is CASSSTATGVYQETQYF.

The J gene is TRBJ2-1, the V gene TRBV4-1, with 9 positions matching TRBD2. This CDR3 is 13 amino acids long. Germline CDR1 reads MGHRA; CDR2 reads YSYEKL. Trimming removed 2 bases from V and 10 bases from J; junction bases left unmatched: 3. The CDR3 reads CASSQRLAGEQFF. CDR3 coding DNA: TGCGCCAGCAGCCAAAGGCTAGCGGGAGAGCAGTTCTTC.

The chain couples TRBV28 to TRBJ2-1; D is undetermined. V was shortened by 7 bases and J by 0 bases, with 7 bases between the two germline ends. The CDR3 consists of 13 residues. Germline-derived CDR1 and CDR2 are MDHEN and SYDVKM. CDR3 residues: CASNSRSYNEQFF. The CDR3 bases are TGTGCCAGCAATAGTCGCTCCTACAATGAGCAGTTCTTC.

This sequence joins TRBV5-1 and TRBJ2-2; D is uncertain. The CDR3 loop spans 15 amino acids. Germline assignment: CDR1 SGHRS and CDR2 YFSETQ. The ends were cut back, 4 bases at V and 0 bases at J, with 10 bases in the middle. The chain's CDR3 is CASSPVLANTGELFF. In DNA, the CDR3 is TGCGCCAGCAGCCCGGTGCTAGCGAACACCGGGGAGCTGTTTTTT.

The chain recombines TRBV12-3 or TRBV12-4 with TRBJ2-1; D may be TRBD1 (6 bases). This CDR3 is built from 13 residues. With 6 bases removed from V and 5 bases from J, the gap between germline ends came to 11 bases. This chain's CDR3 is CASSPGHDNEQFF. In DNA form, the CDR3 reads TGTGCCAGCAGCCCGGGACACGACAATGAGCAGTTCTTC.

The CDR3 DNA is TGTGCCAGCAGTTACTTCCTATACAGGGGAGGGGACTGGCTCGCCTACGAGCAGTACTTC. This codes for CASSYFLYRGGDWLAYEQYF. The gene calls are TRBV6-2 or TRBV6-3 and TRBJ2-7; D may be TRBD1 or TRBD2 (7 bases each). This CDR3 has 20 amino acids. Germline-derived CDR1 and CDR2 are MNHEY and SVGEGT. V was pared by 1 base and J by 2 bases, with 27 bases between.

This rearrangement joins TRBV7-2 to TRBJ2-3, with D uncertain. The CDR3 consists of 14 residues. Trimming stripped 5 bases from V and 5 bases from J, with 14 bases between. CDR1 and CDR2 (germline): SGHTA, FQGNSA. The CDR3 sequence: CASSLPSRLDTQYF. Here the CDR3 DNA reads TGTGCCAGCAGCCTCCCCAGCAGGTTAGATACGCAGTATTTT. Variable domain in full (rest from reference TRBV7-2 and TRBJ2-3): GAGVSQSPSNKVTEKGKDVELRCDPISGHTALYWYRQSLGQGLEFLIYFQGNSAPDKSGLPSDRFSAERTGGSVSTLTIQRTQQEDSAVYLCASSLPSRLDTQYFGPGTRLTVL.

The CDR3 region has the DNA TGTGCCAGCAGTTACTCGACAGCAAGAAGGGGAACCACTGAAGCTTTCTTT. The encoded protein is CASSYSTARRGTTEAFF. The chain joins TRBV6-2 or TRBV6-3 to TRBJ1-1; TRBD1 might be the D (5 bases). Between the trimmed V and J ends, which lost 0 bases and 4 bases, there was a span of 18 bases. Germline CDR1 and CDR2: MNHEY and SVGEGT. This CDR3 has 17 residues.

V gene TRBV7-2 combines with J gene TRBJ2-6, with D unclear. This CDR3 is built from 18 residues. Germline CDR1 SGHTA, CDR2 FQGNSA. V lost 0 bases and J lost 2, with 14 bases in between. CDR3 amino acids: CASSLARFGRAGANVLTF. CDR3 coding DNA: TGTGCCAGCAGCTTAGCTCGATTCGGAAGGGCTGGGGCCAACGTCCTGACTTTC. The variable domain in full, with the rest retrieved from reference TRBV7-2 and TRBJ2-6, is GAGVSQSPSNKVTEKGKDVELRCDPISGHTALYWYRQSLGQGLEFLIYFQGNSAPDKSGLPSDRFSAERTGGSVSTLTIQRTQQEDSAVYLCASSLARFGRAGANVLTFGAGSRLTVL.

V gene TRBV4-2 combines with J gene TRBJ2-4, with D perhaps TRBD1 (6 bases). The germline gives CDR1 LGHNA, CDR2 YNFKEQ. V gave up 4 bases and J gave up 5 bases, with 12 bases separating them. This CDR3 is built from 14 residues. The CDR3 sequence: CASSPGQHQNIQYF. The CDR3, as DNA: TGTGCCAGCAGCCCAGGACAGCACCAAAACATTCAGTACTTC.

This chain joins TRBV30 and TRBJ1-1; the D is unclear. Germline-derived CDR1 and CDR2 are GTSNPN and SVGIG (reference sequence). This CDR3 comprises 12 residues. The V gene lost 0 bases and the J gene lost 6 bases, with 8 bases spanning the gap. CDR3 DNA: TGTGCCTGGAGTGTAGTATTCGCTGAAGCTTTCTTT. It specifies CAWSVVFAEAFF.

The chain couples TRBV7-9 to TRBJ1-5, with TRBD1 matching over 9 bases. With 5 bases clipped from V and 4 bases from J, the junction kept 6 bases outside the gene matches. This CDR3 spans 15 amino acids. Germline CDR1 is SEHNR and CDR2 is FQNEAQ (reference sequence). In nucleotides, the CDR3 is TGTGCCAGCAGCGAGGGACAGGGAGTTAATCAGCCCCAGCATTTT. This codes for CASSEGQGVNQPQHF.

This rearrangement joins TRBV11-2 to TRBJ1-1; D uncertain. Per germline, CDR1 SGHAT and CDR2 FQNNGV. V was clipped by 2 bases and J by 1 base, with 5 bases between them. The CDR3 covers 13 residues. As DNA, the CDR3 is TGTGCCAGCAGCTTACGAAAGAACACTGAAGCTTTCTTT. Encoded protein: CASSLRKNTEAFF.

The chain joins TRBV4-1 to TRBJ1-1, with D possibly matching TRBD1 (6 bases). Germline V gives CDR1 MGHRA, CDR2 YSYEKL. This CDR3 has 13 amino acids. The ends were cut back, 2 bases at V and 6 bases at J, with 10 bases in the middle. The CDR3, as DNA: TGCGCCAGCAGCCAATGGGCAGGGGCTGAAGCTTTCTTT. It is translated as CASSQWAGAEAFF.

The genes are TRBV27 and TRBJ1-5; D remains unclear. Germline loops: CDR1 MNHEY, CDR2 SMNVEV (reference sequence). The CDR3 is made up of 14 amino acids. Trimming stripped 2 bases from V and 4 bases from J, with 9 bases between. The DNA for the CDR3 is TGTGCCAGCAGTTTAGGAGTGAAGAATCAGCCCCAGCATTTT. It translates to CASSLGVKNQPQHF.

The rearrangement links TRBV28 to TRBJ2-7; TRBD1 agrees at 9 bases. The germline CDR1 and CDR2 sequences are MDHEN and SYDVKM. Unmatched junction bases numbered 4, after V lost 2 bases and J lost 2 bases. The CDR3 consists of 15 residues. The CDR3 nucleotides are TGTGCCAGCAGTTTAGACAGGGGGAGGCCCTACGAGCAGTACTTC. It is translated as CASSLDRGRPYEQYF.

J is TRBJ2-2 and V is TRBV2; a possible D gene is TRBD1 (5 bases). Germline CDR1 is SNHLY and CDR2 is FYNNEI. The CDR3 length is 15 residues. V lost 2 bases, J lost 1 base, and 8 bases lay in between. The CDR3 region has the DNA TGTGCCAGCAGTGAAAGTGGACAGAACACCGGGGAGCTGTTTTTT. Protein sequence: CASSESGQNTGELFF.

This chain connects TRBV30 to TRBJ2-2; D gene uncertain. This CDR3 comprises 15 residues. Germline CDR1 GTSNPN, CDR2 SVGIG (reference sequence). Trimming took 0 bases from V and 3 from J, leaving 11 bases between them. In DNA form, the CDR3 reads TGTGCCTGGAGTGTACCGTCCTTAGACACCGGGGAGCTGTTTTTT. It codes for CAWSVPSLDTGELFF.

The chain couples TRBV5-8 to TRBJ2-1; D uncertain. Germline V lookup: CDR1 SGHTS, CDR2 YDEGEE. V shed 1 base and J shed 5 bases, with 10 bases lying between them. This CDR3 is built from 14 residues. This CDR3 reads CASSLIETDNEQFF. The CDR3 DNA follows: TGTGCCAGCAGCTTGATCGAAACAGACAATGAGCAGTTCTTC.